This T cell receptor (beta chain) emerged from a study of blood T cell repertoires in COVID-19. The V segment lost 2 bases and the J segment 12 bases; nucleotides outside the gene matches: 12. The germline CDR1 and CDR2 sequences are PRHDT and FYEKMQ (reference sequence). This CDR3 is built from 15 residues. How the authors handled the data: Estimation of nucleated cell counts relied on the amplification of reference gene primers. The data were produced by immunoSEQ multiplex PCR, yet TCRdb's version contains in-frame clones alone and is incomplete. Clone size and the V and J calls come from that table; the DNA yielded D and trimming. The sample carries some 350,000 clones, more than 75% recorded once.

The receptor was isolated from a human donor in a cohort sampled during active COVID-19. The material sequenced was peripheral blood. The chain joins TRBV13 to TRBJ2-1; 8 nucleotides match TRBD2. CDR3 nucleotide sequence: TGTGCCAGCAGCTTAAGGACTGGCGGGGGGTCCCGGCAGTTCTTC. This gives the protein CASSLRTGGGSRQFF.